These 4 T cell receptor beta chains were sequenced from one sample in a study of cytomegalovirus exposure and HLA in healthy donors (dated by TCRdb to the late 2010s). To prepare the library, the immunoSEQ multiplex PCR assay was applied. A mixture of 60 forward primers for TCR Vbeta segments and 13 reverse primers for TCR Jbeta segments was used in the multiplex PCR. Entries here come from immuneACCESS through TCRdb and include only in-frame sequences with V and J called. Some clones fail to appear in such tables; in the studies checked, an unresolved V gene covers under half of the shortfall, and the cause of the remainder is unknown. This sample comprises 190,000 or so clones, 70% to 85% of them detected only once. Of the sample, roughly 0.098% is held by the ten largest clones. The source material was PBMCs. The receptor source for this set is a boy between 2 and 10 years old in good health and CMV-seronegative.

On this clone itself: This same CDR3 is encoded by further DNA sequences in the sample. The chain links TRBV6-1 to TRBJ2-1; possible D gene TRBD1, 6 bases. V shed 4 bases and J shed 4 bases, with 8 bases lying between them. CDR1 is MNHNS, CDR2 SASEGT, per germline. The CDR3 runs to 13 residues. The CDR3 sequence is CASSGGPYNEQFF. CDR3 DNA: TGTGCCAGCAGTGGGGGGCCTTACAATGAGCAGTTCTTC.

This rearrangement joins TRBV30 to TRBJ2-5; 7 bases match TRBD1. Unmatched junction bases numbered 4, after V lost 0 bases and J lost 9 bases. The CDR3 totals 12 residues. Per germline, CDR1 GTSNPN and CDR2 SVGIG (reference sequence). CDR3 DNA sequence: TGTGCCTGGAGTGTGTATACAGGGGCCCAGTACTTC. It is translated as CAWSVYTGAQYF.

J is TRBJ2-7 and V is TRBV4-1; 13 positions agree with TRBD2. This CDR3 is 17 amino acids long. With V trimmed by 3 bases and J by 3 bases, 8 bases remained unmatched. Germline values: CDR1 MGHRA, CDR2 YSYEKL. CDR3 region: CASSQHSGLAGSYEQYF. CDR3 in DNA: TGCGCCAGCAGCCAGCACTCGGGACTAGCGGGGAGCTACGAGCAGTACTTC.

This clone was detected a few times. The chain combines TRBV7-2 with TRBJ2-2; the match to TRBD2 covers 12 bases. After removal of 4 bases from V and 3 bases from J, the junction contained 3 bases not matched to a gene. There are 16 residues in the CDR3. The germline V gene encodes CDR1 SGHTA and CDR2 FQGNSA. CDR3 residues: CASSSTSGGYTGELFF. In DNA form, the CDR3 reads TGTGCCAGCAGCTCCACTAGCGGGGGGTACACCGGGGAGCTGTTTTTT.